This TCR beta chain derives from a study of PD-1 blockade in classical Hodgkin lymphoma. As for the study in general: Each patient was given nivolumab 3 mg/kg through a vein every 2 weeks.

General study results and limits: Some patients began nivolumab under 1 year after ASCT. These patients were excluded from later analyses. Before treatment, TCR diversity in newly diagnosed patients was reportedly lower than in healthy donors. The drivers behind the repertoire differences, possibly disease activity or prior therapy, remain undefined.

CDR1 is SGHNT and CDR2 is YENEEA in the germline V gene. Trimming took off 0 bases at V and 4 bases at J, with 6 bases between the two ends. The CDR3 has 13 amino acids. This clone was recorded a few times. Its target is unknown. The repertoire was sequenced with immunoSEQ multiplex PCR; TCRdb's copy has only in-frame clones and lacks some. The sample carries 50,000 to 65,000 clones, 70% to 90% recorded once. Time point here: cycle 4 day 1 (C4D1), after more than five weeks of nivolumab. In every patient, relapse followed autologous stem cell transplantation, while exposure to brentuximab vedotin differed.

This chain uses TRBV11-3 with TRBJ1-1; D remains unclear. This TCR was recovered from a human donor with classical Hodgkin lymphoma. Sample: peripheral blood mononuclear cells (PBMCs), taken before the fourth cycle of nivolumab. The CDR3 spells CASSLERSTEAFF. The CDR3 DNA follows: TGTGCCAGCAGCTTAGAACGAAGCACTGAAGCTTTCTTT.